These T cell receptor beta chains were read from a single sample in a study of early T cells in non-severe SARS-CoV-2 infection. In TCRdb, the 5' RACE reads were re-called with MiXCR into one record per CDR3 protein. The repertoire includes approximately 69,000 distinct CDR3 sequences, 10% to 15% of them detected once, and around 4.3% sits in the top ten. Material: whole blood. These receptors came from an adult who was a healthcare worker with PCR-confirmed SARS-CoV-2 infection or an uninfected control (not recorded which). The CDR3 runs from the conserved cysteine through the conserved F or W. A D gene is named only where the DNA matches it firmly. Some rows mark clone size as missing; the rest say once, few, many or name a class of expanded clone.

J gene: TRBJ1-5
D gene: NA
clone size: NA
V gene: TRBV3-1
CDR3 DNA: TGTGCCAGCAGCCAAGAGGGGGGTTCCCAGCATTTT
CDR3 protein: CASSQEGGSQHF

J gene: TRBJ2-3
D gene: TRBD2
clone size: NA
V gene: TRBV7-2
CDR3 DNA: TGTGCCAGCAGCGGAGCGGGGTGGGGGGATACGCAGTATTTT
CDR3 protein: CASSGAGWGDTQYF

J gene: TRBJ2-5
D gene: NA
clone size: many
V gene: TRBV20-1
CDR3 DNA: TGCAGTGCTAAGATCGGGACTCAACAAGAGACCCAGTACTTC
CDR3 protein: CSAKIGTQQETQYF

J gene: TRBJ1-6
D gene: NA
clone size: many
V gene: TRBV12-3/TRBV12-4
CDR3 DNA: TGTGCCAGCAGTCCGGGGTACGGAATCTATAATAATTCACCCCTCCACTTT
CDR3 protein: CASSPGYGIYNNSPLHF

J gene: TRBJ2-5
D gene: TRBD1
clone size: many
V gene: TRBV28
CDR3 DNA: TGTGCCAGCAGTTTGGGACAGGTCGGAGAGACCCAGTACTTC
CDR3 protein: CASSLGQVGETQYF

J gene: TRBJ1-1
D gene: NA
clone size: many
V gene: TRBV28
CDR3 DNA: TGTGCCAGCAAAAGACCGGGCTTCACTGAAGCTTTCTTT
CDR3 protein: CASKRPGFTEAFF

J gene: TRBJ2-3
D gene: NA
clone size: few
V gene: TRBV9
CDR3 DNA: TGTGCCAGCAGCGTAGAACCGGGCACAGATACGCAGTATTTT
CDR3 protein: CASSVEPGTDTQYF

J gene: TRBJ2-7
D gene: TRBD2
clone size: few
V gene: TRBV3-1
CDR3 DNA: TGTGCCAGCAGTAAGAGGCGGGAGGGTCCCTACGAGCAGTACTTC
CDR3 protein: CASSKRREGPYEQYF

J gene: TRBJ2-1
D gene: NA
clone size: few
V gene: TRBV7-3
CDR3 DNA: TGTGCCAGCAGCCCGGGACAAAACAATGAGCAGTTCTTC
CDR3 protein: CASSPGQNNEQFF

J gene: TRBJ1-6
D gene: NA
clone size: many
V gene: TRBV6-6
CDR3 DNA: TGTGCCAGCAGTCCCCCCCAGGGGAGCTCCTATAATTCACCCCTCCACTTT
CDR3 protein: CASSPPQGSSYNSPLHF

J gene: TRBJ2-1
D gene: NA
clone size: many
V gene: TRBV5-4
CDR3 DNA: TGTGCCAGCAGCGGGGGGGCGGGCAATGAGCAGTTCTTC
CDR3 protein: CASSGGAGNEQFF

J gene: TRBJ2-1
D gene: TRBD2
clone size: NA
V gene: TRBV28
CDR3 DNA: TGTGCCAGCACCCCCAGCGGGGGGTTCTACAATGAGCAGTTCTTC
CDR3 protein: CASTPSGGFYNEQFF

J gene: TRBJ2-3
D gene: TRBD2
clone size: NA
V gene: TRBV9
CDR3 DNA: TGTGCCAGCAGCCTTAGCGGGAGGGAGGATACGCAGTATTTT
CDR3 protein: CASSLSGREDTQYF